The 15 T cell receptor beta chains below were found in one sample sequenced in a study of blood T cell repertoires in COVID-19. The table came from immunoSEQ multiplex PCR; TCRdb's copy has only in-frame clones and leaves some out. The sample holds 150,000 to 190,000 clones; around 80% are singletons and the top ten take 9% to 10%. The sequencing input was peripheral blood. The receptors derive from a woman aged 45-65 years with acute or convalescent COVID-19.

The V and J genes are TRBV6-5 and TRBJ1-1; TRBD1 might be the D (5 bases). The germline gives CDR1 MNHEY, CDR2 SVGAGI. The CDR3 loop spans 16 amino acids. With 0 bases removed from V and 2 bases from J, the gap between germline ends came to 13 bases. This chain's CDR3 is CASSYSFRQINTEAFF. The CDR3 bases are TGTGCCAGCAGTTACTCGTTCAGACAGATTAACACTGAAGCTTTCTTT.

V gene TRBV29-1 combines with J gene TRBJ1-1; possible D gene TRBD1, 6 bases. Trimming pared 4 bases from V and 11 bases from J, leaving 20 bases between. Per germline, CDR1 SQVTM and CDR2 ANQGSEA. The CDR3 has 13 amino acids. The chain's CDR3 is CSVVPENRDEAFF. In DNA, the CDR3 is TGCAGCGTTGTACCCGAAAACAGGGACGAGGCTTTCTTT.

The genes are TRBV18 and TRBJ1-2, with unresolved D. Germline-derived CDR1 and CDR2 are KGHSH and LQKENI. This CDR3 is 14 amino acids long. The ends were cut back, 2 bases at V and 7 bases at J, with 14 bases in the middle. The CDR3 sequence is CASSPSSASSGYTF. In DNA, the CDR3 is TGTGCCAGCTCACCATCCTCCGCAAGCTCTGGCTACACCTTC. The variable domain in full, completed from reference TRBV18 and TRBJ1-2, reads NAGVMQNPRHLVRRRGQEARLRCSPMKGHSHVYWYRQLPEEGLKFMVYLQKENIIDESGMPKERFSAEFPKEGPSILRIQQVVRGDSAAYFCASSPSSASSGYTFGSGTRLTVV.

The chain combines TRBV10-2 with TRBJ1-2; a weak D match, TRBD1 (6 bases). V lost 4 bases, J lost 0 bases, and 9 bases lay in between. Germline loops: CDR1 WSHSY, CDR2 SAAADI. This CDR3 comprises 14 residues. Here the CDR3 reads CASSAGTTNYGYTF. The DNA of the CDR3 is TGCGCCAGCAGTGCCGGGACAACTAACTATGGCTACACCTTC.

This clone was detected only a few times. The chain carries TRBV5-1 and TRBJ1-1; perhaps TRBD1 as D (6 bases). V was shortened by 4 bases and J by 1 base, with 8 bases between the two germline ends. Per germline, CDR1 SGHRS and CDR2 YFSETQ. The CDR3 covers 13 residues. The CDR3 region is CASSATGNTEAFF. CDR3 nucleotide sequence: TGCGCCAGCAGCGCGACAGGGAACACTGAAGCTTTCTTT.

V gene TRBV29-1 combines with J gene TRBJ1-1; 8 nucleotides line up with TRBD1. Germline CDR1 reads SQVTM; CDR2 reads ANQGSEA. The CDR3 covers 14 residues. Trimming at V came to 5 bases and at J to 0 bases, leaving 5 bases not matched to a gene. CDR3 residues: CSVWDRLMNTEAFF. Written as DNA, the CDR3 is TGCAGCGTTTGGGACAGGCTCATGAACACTGAAGCTTTCTTT.

The chain combines TRBV18 with TRBJ2-7; TRBD2 is a possible D gene (6 bases). V was trimmed by 3 bases and J by 4 bases, leaving 13 bases between them. Germline CDR1 reads KGHSH; CDR2 reads LQKENI. There are 14 residues in the CDR3. The CDR3 nucleotides are TGTGCCAGCTCACCCTCTCGTGGGGGGTACGAGCAGTACTTC. It encodes CASSPSRGGYEQYF.

This clone was seen only once. CDR3 region: CASSVDGSSNQPQHF. CDR3 DNA sequence: TGTGCCAGCAGCGTTGACGGGTCGAGCAATCAGCCCCAGCATTTT. V usage is TRBV9 and J usage is TRBJ1-5; D not certain. Looked up from germline, CDR1 is SGDLS and CDR2 is YYNGEE. V lost 2 bases to trimming and J lost 1 base, with 10 bases between them. This CDR3 is built from 15 residues.

V gene TRBV19 combines with J gene TRBJ2-2; 9 bases fit TRBD2. Germline V gene sequence: CDR1 LNHDA, CDR2 SQIVND (reference sequence). The CDR3 sequence is 15 residues long. After removal of 3 bases from V and 4 bases from J, the junction contained 3 bases not matched to a gene. The CDR3 DNA reads as TGTGCCAGTAGTATCCCAGCGGGGGGCACCGGGGAGCTGTTTTTT. This encodes CASSIPAGGTGELFF.

Turning to this clone: Additional DNA sequences in this sample encode the identical CDR3. The chain uses TRBV4-2 and TRBJ2-1; TRBD2 agrees at 7 bases. The CDR3 spans 14 residues. With 4 bases clipped from V and 0 bases from J, the junction kept 0 bases outside the gene matches. The germline CDR1 and CDR2 sequences are LGHNA and YNFKEQ. CDR3 protein: CASSPGGSYNEQFF. The CDR3 DNA reads TGTGCCAGCAGCCCGGGGGGCTCCTACAATGAGCAGTTCTTC.

V and J are TRBV28 and TRBJ1-5; D possibly corresponds to TRBD1 (5 bases). The CDR3 totals 14 residues. Germline V gene lookup returns CDR1 MDHEN and CDR2 SYDVKM. V was shortened by 3 bases and J by 9 bases, with 15 bases between the two germline ends. In nucleotides, the CDR3 is TGTGCCAGCAGTTTGGGGCTGGTCGGTCGGCCCCAGCATTTT. This sequence encodes CASSLGLVGRPQHF.

This chain connects TRBV5-4 to TRBJ2-1; 11 nucleotides agree with TRBD2. CDR1 SGHNT and CDR2 YYREEE come from the germline V gene (reference sequence). J gave up 6 bases and V 1 base, and 6 bases lay outside the gene matches. This CDR3 comprises 16 residues. The CDR3 sequence is CASSLWASGRSNEQFF. The CDR3 nucleotides are TGTGCCAGCAGCTTGTGGGCTAGCGGGAGGAGCAATGAGCAGTTCTTC.

The rearrangement uses TRBV28 and TRBJ1-4; 8 bases are shared with TRBD1. In germline, CDR1 is MDHEN, CDR2 SYDVKM. The CDR3 runs 13 residues. J was trimmed by 5 bases and V by 9 bases; bases with no gene match: 5. CDR3 amino acids: CASVDRANEKLFF. The CDR3 DNA is TGTGCCAGTGTGGACAGGGCCAATGAAAAACTGTTTTTT.

The V gene is TRBV14, the J gene TRBJ1-2; no clear D gene. The germline V gene encodes CDR1 SGHDN and CDR2 FVKESK. This CDR3 spans 13 amino acids. Between the trimmed V and J ends, which lost 1 base and 7 bases, there was a span of 10 bases. CDR3 DNA: TGTGCCAGCAGCCAAGGGCCAGGCTCTGGCTACACCTTC. It codes for CASSQGPGSGYTF.

This clone has a handful of counts. This rearrangement joins TRBV7-6 to TRBJ2-7, with 9 positions matching TRBD1. From germline, CDR1 is SGHVS and CDR2 FNYEAQ. Germline trimming cut 0 bases from V and 6 bases from J; bases unmatched to any gene: 6. CDR3 length equals 15 residues. This CDR3 is CASSLAVTGGSEQYF. The CDR3 DNA sequence: TGTGCCAGCAGCTTAGCGGTGACAGGGGGTTCCGAGCAGTACTTC.